The entry below describes one T cell receptor beta chain. Its antigen remains unknown. This sample is drawn from a study of Ad26.COV2.S vaccination and SARS-CoV-2 variants. Study summary: Once or twice, 56 days apart, Ad26.COV2.S was delivered intramuscularly. Points from the study as a whole: Recipients of either vaccine or placebo displayed similar breadth of non-spike TCRs.

Libraries were prepared by immunoSEQ multiplex PCR; TCRdb keeps only in-frame clonotypes and omits some of them. This table has roughly 680,000 clones, 70% to 90% appearing once. Treatment given: some 19 received Ad26.COV2.S at low or high dose, single or two shots; about 5 received placebo; per-sample allocation not given. The study sampled participants on day 63 after the first vaccine or placebo injection. After removal of 3 bases from V and 1 base from J, the junction contained 4 bases not matched to a gene. The CDR3 is 15 residues long. Germline V gene lookup returns CDR1 SGHTA and CDR2 FQGTGA. This TCR was recovered from a person aged 18-60 years who received the Ad26.COV2.S COVID-19 vaccine or a placebo. The sequenced sample was peripheral blood, obtained in a trial of Ad26.COV2.S vaccine versus placebo. The chain is built from TRBV7-3 and TRBJ2-5; 8 bases align to TRBD1. CDR3 in amino acids: CASSFSGQGQETQYF. The CDR3 DNA is TGTGCCAGCAGCTTCTCCGGACAGGGCCAAGAGACCCAGTACTTC.